This T cell receptor (beta chain) emerged from a study of T cells in localized non-small cell lung cancer. General study results and limits: There were a median around 57 of the top 100 tumor clones appearing in adjacent lung. Density of T cells in blood, when higher, went with longer overall survival. Multi-region tumor sequencing was not done, so intratumor heterogeneity could not be excluded. T cell clonality was highest in uninvolved adjacent lung, above tumor.

Some clones are missing from TCRdb's copy, which holds only in-frame ones; the method was immunoSEQ multiplex PCR. Altogether some 1,300 clones are present, more than 15% being singletons, with the ten largest covering almost 9.5%. On this clone itself: Antigen unknown.

The CDR3 contains 14 residues. Germline CDR1 reads SQVTM; CDR2 reads ANQGSEA. Trimming shortened V by 3 bases and J by 0 bases, and 8 bases separated the two germline ends. The chain couples TRBV29-1 to TRBJ2-2; D is uncertain. The sample consisted of normal lung tissue next to the tumor, taken before any cancer treatment. The receptor was derived from a woman aged 35 to 70 with stage I lung adenocarcinoma. The CDR3 reads CSVEGRSNTGELFF. CDR3 bases: TGCAGCGTTGAGGGAAGATCGAACACCGGGGAGCTGTTTTTT.